These 21 T cell receptor beta chains were all obtained from the same sample, sequenced in a study of Ad26.COV2.S vaccination and SARS-CoV-2 variants. TCRdb's table, derived via immunoSEQ multiplex PCR, lists solely in-frame clones and lacks some. The sample has approximately 410,000 clones, more than 75% seen once. Treatment of the sample: around 19 received Ad26.COV2.S at low or high dose, single or two shots; about five received placebo; per-sample allocation not given. The study sampled participants on day 63 after the first vaccine or placebo injection. Sequences were derived from peripheral blood, sampled in a trial of Ad26.COV2.S vaccine versus placebo. These receptors originate from a person between 18 and 60 years old who received the Ad26.COV2.S COVID-19 vaccine or a placebo.

The chain couples TRBV6-5 to TRBJ2-2; no clear D gene. This CDR3 has 16 amino acids. V lost 4 bases and J 1 base, leaving 13 bases between the germline ends. From germline, CDR1 is MNHEY and CDR2 SVGAGI. The CDR3 sequence: CASSSWIGRNTGELFF. CDR3 DNA: TGTGCCAGCAGTTCCTGGATTGGCAGGAACACCGGGGAGCTGTTTTTT.

This clone appeared a few times. The J gene is TRBJ2-1, the V gene TRBV7-9; D unresolved. Trimming cost V 4 bases and J 6 bases, with 10 bases left between them. The germline CDR1 and CDR2 sequences are SEHNR and FQNEAQ (reference sequence). The CDR3 spans 13 residues. CDR3 DNA sequence: TGTGCCAGCAGCTCCCCCAGCAGCAATGAGCAGTTCTTC. Protein: CASSSPSSNEQFF. Drawing the rest from reference TRBV7-9 and TRBJ2-1, the complete variable domain is DTGVSQNPRHKITKRGQNVTFRCDPISEHNRLYWYRQTLGQGPEFLTYFQNEAQLEKSRLLSDRFSAERPKGSFSTLEIQRTEQGDSAMYLCASSSPSSNEQFFGPGTRLTVL.

J is TRBJ2-6 and V is TRBV18; possibly TRBD1 for D (6 bases). V lost 2 bases to trimming and J lost 3 bases, with 11 bases between them. The CDR3 loop spans 16 amino acids. Germline V gene sequence: CDR1 KGHSH, CDR2 LQKENI. The CDR3 DNA reads TGTGCCAGCTCACCATGGTCAGGGGATGGGGCCAACGTCCTGACTTTC. This sequence encodes CASSPWSGDGANVLTF.

The chain combines TRBV28 with TRBJ1-2, with D possibly matching TRBD1 (5 bases). Germline CDR1 MDHEN, CDR2 SYDVKM. The CDR3 has 14 amino acids. The V and J ends lost 6 bases and 5 bases respectively, with 16 bases between them. DNA of the CDR3: TGTGCCAGCAGCCCCCCCGACAGCGGTTATGGCTACACCTTC. It encodes CASSPPDSGYGYTF.

The chain combines TRBV19 with TRBJ1-5, with 9 bases fitting TRBD1. Per the germline V gene, CDR1 is LNHDA and CDR2 is SQIVND (reference sequence). Trimming at V came to 8 bases and at J to 7 bases, leaving 6 bases not matched to a gene. CDR3 length: 13 residues. The CDR3 region has the DNA TGTGCCAGTTCGGGACAGGGTAGACAGCCCCAGCATTTT. Translated: CASSGQGRQPQHF.

In this sample, this clone turned up a few times. This chain uses TRBV6-5 with TRBJ2-5, with D perhaps assigned TRBD1 or TRBD2 (5 bases each). The germline CDR1 and CDR2 sequences are MNHEY and SVGAGI. The CDR3 totals 15 residues. Trimming left V 6 bases short and J 5 bases short, with 19 bases between. The CDR3 region has the DNA TGTGCCAGCAGAAAGGGACCCACTCTTGAGGAGACCCAGTACTTC. This sequence encodes CASRKGPTLEETQYF.

The chain joins TRBV4-3 to TRBJ2-3, with TRBD2 matching 7 bases. This CDR3 contains 15 residues. Looked up from germline, CDR1 is LGHNA and CDR2 is YSLEER. The trim removed 0 bases at V and 6 bases at J, leaving 6 bases unmatched. CDR3 amino acids: CASSQDWRGSDTQYF. CDR3 sequence (DNA): TGCGCCAGCAGCCAAGATTGGCGGGGGTCGGATACGCAGTATTTT.

V and J are TRBV12-3 or TRBV12-4 and TRBJ2-7; perhaps TRBD2 as D (6 bases). The CDR3 covers 13 residues. V was shortened by 4 bases and J by 5 bases, with 12 bases between the two germline ends. CDR3 amino acids: CASSWNWRDEQYF. CDR3 nucleotides: TGTGCCAGCAGTTGGAATTGGAGGGACGAGCAGTACTTC.

The chain links TRBV3-1 (or the pseudogene TRBV3-2) to TRBJ2-1, with 8 bases matching TRBD2. The V segment lost 3 bases and the J segment 6 bases; nucleotides outside the gene matches: 13. The CDR3 sequence is 17 residues long. The V gene's germline CDR1 is LGHDT and CDR2 YNNKEL (reference sequence). CDR3 residues: CASSHILAGPSGNEQFF. Here the CDR3 DNA reads TGTGCCAGCAGCCACATCTTAGCGGGGCCGTCGGGCAATGAGCAGTTCTTC.

The rearrangement links TRBV9 to TRBJ2-7; no definite D call. Trimming shortened V by 0 bases and J by 2 bases, and 9 bases separated the two germline ends. The CDR3 contains 14 residues. Germline V gene sequence: CDR1 SGDLS, CDR2 YYNGEE. Written as DNA, the CDR3 is TGTGCCAGCAGCGTAGTCGATAGGACCTACGAGCAGTACTTC. This codes for CASSVVDRTYEQYF.

The chain joins TRBV5-1 to TRBJ1-2; TRBD1 aligns across 9 bases. Losses at the gene ends were 0 bases for V and 4 bases for J; bases not matched to a gene: 10. Germline loops: CDR1 SGHRS, CDR2 YFSETQ. This CDR3 has 17 residues. The CDR3 is CASSLVSTGGAGYGYTF. The CDR3 DNA reads TGCGCCAGCAGCTTGGTCTCAACAGGGGGCGCGGGCTATGGCTACACCTTC.

Ten or more counts support this clone. Additional DNA sequences in this sample encode the identical CDR3. The V gene is TRBV7-9, the J gene TRBJ1-2; maybe TRBD1 (5 bases). The germline V gene has CDR1 SEHNR and CDR2 FQNEAQ (reference sequence). Trimming took off 3 bases at V and 8 bases at J, with 16 bases between the two ends. CDR3 length equals 14 residues. CDR3 nucleotide sequence: TGTGCCAGCAGCTTGGGGGGTTTGGAGGGAGGCTACACCTTC. Protein product: CASSLGGLEGGYTF.

The V gene is TRBV7-3, the J gene TRBJ2-1; D gene unclear. CDR1 and CDR2 (germline): SGHTA, FQGTGA. V was pared by 5 bases and J by 4 bases, with 18 bases between. The CDR3 length is 16 residues. This chain's CDR3 is CASSPLGRNPYNEQFF. The CDR3 nucleotides are TGTGCCAGCAGCCCCCTCGGACGGAACCCGTACAATGAGCAGTTCTTC.

This clone was picked up one time. The chain links TRBV11-2 to TRBJ1-3; 8 positions match TRBD1. V gave up 6 bases and J gave up 2 bases; unmatched junction bases: 6. Looked up from germline, CDR1 is SGHAT and CDR2 is FQNNGV. The CDR3 loop spans 15 amino acids. The CDR3 reads CASSPGTGAGNTIYF. The DNA of the CDR3 is TGTGCCAGCAGTCCTGGGACAGGTGCTGGAAACACCATATATTTT.

As DNA, the CDR3 is TGTGCCAGTAGTATAGACGGCAGTATGAACACTGAAGCTTTCTTT. Amino acid sequence: CASSIDGSMNTEAFF. The chain is built from TRBV19 and TRBJ1-1; D not certain. Looked up from germline, CDR1 is LNHDA and CDR2 is SQIVND (reference sequence). Trimming pared 0 bases from V and 0 bases from J, leaving 8 bases between. The CDR3 extends over 15 amino acids.

This clone has more than one count but fewer than ten. Here the CDR3 DNA reads TGTGCCAGCAGCCGTCACCGGGACAGGCTTATAGAGACCCAGTACTTC. It codes for CASSRHRDRLIETQYF. The J gene is TRBJ2-5, the V gene TRBV28; 8 bases fit TRBD1. V lost 6 bases and J lost 4; bases outside the gene matches: 13. The germline CDR1 and CDR2 sequences are MDHEN and SYDVKM. CDR3 length: 16 amino acids.

In this sample, this clone turned up a few times. The rearrangement links TRBV5-1 to TRBJ1-2; D not resolved. The V end was cut by 3 bases, the J end by 8 bases, with 20 bases between. The CDR3 totals 15 residues. Germline assignment: CDR1 SGHRS and CDR2 YFSETQ. The CDR3 DNA sequence: TGCGCCAGCAGCTCGCAGCCCTGGGCGGGGTACGGCTACACCTTC. Protein sequence: CASSSQPWAGYGYTF.

The rearrangement uses TRBV30 and TRBJ2-7; no clear D. Trimming pared 5 bases from V and 2 bases from J, leaving 10 bases between. The germline CDR1 and CDR2 sequences are GTSNPN and SVGIG (reference sequence). The CDR3 length is 12 residues. The CDR3 bases are TGTGCCTGGCAAAACCCCCCCTACGAGCAGTACTTC. Protein sequence: CAWQNPPYEQYF. Filled out from reference TRBV30 and TRBJ2-7, the complete variable domain reads SQTIHQWPATLVQPVGSPLSLECTVEGTSNPNLYWYRQAAGRGLQLLFYSVGIGQISSEVPQNLSASRPQDRQFILSSKKLLLSDSGFYLCAWQNPPYEQYFGPGTRLTVT.

The chain combines TRBV2 with TRBJ2-7; D gene ambiguous. Germline CDR1 is SNHLY and CDR2 is FYNNEI. The CDR3 sequence is 12 residues long. V shed 4 bases and J shed 2 bases, with 6 bases lying between them. The CDR3 reads CASSAEPYEQYF. DNA for the CDR3: TGTGCCAGCAGTGCCGAGCCCTACGAGCAGTACTTC.

The chain carries TRBV5-5 and TRBJ1-5; TRBD1 is a possible D gene (5 bases). Germline-derived CDR1 and CDR2 are SGHKS and YYEKEE (reference sequence). Trimming removed 4 bases from V and 6 bases from J, with 23 bases in between. CDR3 length: 17 residues. CDR3 protein: CASSADPKLAGFQPQHF. In DNA, the CDR3 is TGTGCCAGCAGCGCCGATCCGAAACTGGCAGGGTTTCAGCCCCAGCATTTT.

The rearrangement joins TRBV5-1 to TRBJ2-4; D gene ambiguous. Trimming took off 0 bases at V and 8 bases at J, with 15 bases between the two ends. CDR1 is SGHRS, CDR2 YFSETQ, per germline. The CDR3 spans 15 residues. The CDR3 here is CASSLGLGDSDIQYF. CDR3 coding DNA: TGCGCCAGCAGCTTGGGACTTGGGGATTCCGACATTCAGTACTTC.